The T cell receptor (beta chain) described here comes from a study of identifying expanded T cells in peripheral blood. The germline V and J ends were trimmed by 0 bases and 6 bases, with 2 bases remaining between them. Germline CDR1 and CDR2: SGHDN and FVKESK. The CDR3 spans 11 residues. Profiled with immunoSEQ multiplex PCR; TCRdb holds only in-frame clones, not every one. The table shows fewer than 60,000 clones, with 82% occurring only once. The sequencing input was blood. The receptor comes from a person between 18 and 75 years old in good health. The chain combines TRBV14 with TRBJ1-1, with D unclear. CDR3 nucleotides: TGTGCCAGCAGCCAAGAGCCTGAAGCTTTCTTT. Amino acids: CASSQEPEAFF. The full variable domain, its missing parts supplied by reference TRBV14 and TRBJ1-1, is EAGVTQFPSHSVIEKGQTVTLRCDPISGHDNLYWYRRVMGKEIKFLLHFVKESKQDESGMPNNRFLAERTGGTYSTLKVQPAELEDSGVYFCASSQEPEAFFGQGTRLTVV.